This T cell receptor (beta chain) stems from a study of T cells expressing NK-cell markers. Study information: Most of the eight sequenced donors tested HCMV-seropositive; one tested seronegative. Regarding the study as a whole: Also leading the CD3+CD56-NKG2C+ fraction in a few donors were these clonotypes. Questions lingered over whether expanded NKG2C+ T cell clones were HCMV-specific. For over five donors, the dominant NKG2C+ clonotypes made up roughly 1.0-7.5% of their CD8+ T cells.

TCRdb re-called the 5' RACE reads and catalogs CDR3 proteins one per entry, DNA excluded. Its table records 550,000 or so distinct CDR3 sequences. Germline V gene lookup returns CDR1 SEHNR and CDR2 FQNEAQ (reference sequence). CDR3 length: 16 amino acids. About this clonotype: Its antigen is still unknown.

The receptor's source is a man between 18 and 29 years old in good health. Sequencing input: blood T cells: a sorted CD56 or NKG2C T cell subset, CD4+ or CD8+ T cells, or bulk PBMC T cells (not recorded which). The chain carries TRBV7-9 and TRBJ2-2; TCRdb lists TRBD2, though no DNA is available to test this call. The CDR3 region is CASSLPGLGGTGELFF.